This T cell receptor (beta chain) was captured in a study of OX40 agonist ivuxolimab in advanced cancers. Regarding the complete study: Ivuxolimab was a fully human IgG2 agonistic monoclonal antibody targeting the costimulatory receptor OX40 (CD134). Intravenous ivuxolimab was administered to patients every 2 weeks at six dose levels: 0.01, 0.1, 0.3, 1.5, 3 and 10 mg/kg. In the dose-escalation cohort, more than 75% of patients were male, and the mean age was about 55 years, with a range of 23 to 79. Peripheral TCRbeta sequencing was intended to test whether TCR sequence diversity was altered and clonal T-cell expansion was caused by ivuxolimab. The paper covers the monotherapy dose-escalation part of the phase I ivuxolimab trial, which included N ≈ 50 patients. Partial responses were achieved by three dose-escalation patients, of whom one had hepatocellular carcinoma and two had cutaneous melanoma. Of the roughly 50 dose-escalation patients, hepatocellular carcinoma was present in around 19, melanoma in roughly 15, renal cell carcinoma in 9 and head and neck cancer in 9. Prior anti-PD-1, anti-PD-L1 or anti-CTLA-4 therapy was permitted, and checkpoint inhibitors had been received by approximately 39% of dose-escalation patients. Here is what the overall study found, with its caveats: At doses from 0.1 to 3.0 mg/kg, clonal expansion was seen in both CD4+ and CD8+ blood T cells between baseline and week 6. After ivuxolimab, CD8+ T cells had more expanded clones than CD4+ T cells on average. Which antigens the clonally expanded peripheral T cells were specific for was not determined. Low levels of normalized T-cell clonal expansion were also seen in some nonresponding patients. In the 0.1-3.0 mg/kg groups, partial responders were among the patients with the lowest normalized peripheral clonal expansion, particularly in CD8+ T cells.

On this clone itself: Its antigen is still unknown. Base-call qualities are not available, and no considerably larger clone is one nucleotide away.

To sequence the TCRbeta CDR3 region, genomic DNA was isolated from the sorted cells. TCRbeta CDR3 regions were sequenced using the immunoSEQ Assay. TCRdb took over this immuneACCESS table, retaining in-frame rearrangements with V and J assigned. Such tables are incomplete; in checked studies, under half of the missing clones stem from an unresolved V gene, and the remainder is unexplained. This sample is represented by some 17,000 clones; around 90% of them were singletons. 67% of the sample is held by the ten biggest clonotypes. V loses 0 bases, J loses 0 bases, and the germline ends lie 5 bases apart. The CDR3 goes from the cysteine to the phenylalanine over 13 residues. Only the CDR3 part of the read is kept: 39 bases, read in frame from the first base. The germline V gene (reference sequence) supplies CDR1 GTSNPN and CDR2 SVGIG. The trial excluded patients who had a history of autoimmune disease or who were on systemic immunosuppression. Peripheral blood for TCR sequencing was collected from all dose cohorts at baseline, on cycle 4 day 1, and on cycle 7 day 1. Samples came from an open-label, multicenter, first-in-human phase I dose-escalation trial of ivuxolimab. Adults with locally advanced or metastatic melanoma, renal cell, hepatocellular, or head and neck squamous cell carcinoma were enrolled in the trial. CD4+ and CD8+ T cells were sorted separately from peripheral blood before TCR sequencing.

This clonotype originated in an adult with an advanced solid tumor such as melanoma, head and neck, liver or kidney cancer. Sequenced here: CD4+ or CD8+ T cells sorted from blood, sampled in a trial of the OX40 agonist ivuxolimab. The chain is made from TRBV30 and TRBJ1-1; no D gene can be assigned with confidence. The encoded CDR3 is CAWSVVMNTEAFF. The DNA sequence is given as TGTGCCTGGAGTGTGGTCATGAACACTGAAGCTTTCTTT.